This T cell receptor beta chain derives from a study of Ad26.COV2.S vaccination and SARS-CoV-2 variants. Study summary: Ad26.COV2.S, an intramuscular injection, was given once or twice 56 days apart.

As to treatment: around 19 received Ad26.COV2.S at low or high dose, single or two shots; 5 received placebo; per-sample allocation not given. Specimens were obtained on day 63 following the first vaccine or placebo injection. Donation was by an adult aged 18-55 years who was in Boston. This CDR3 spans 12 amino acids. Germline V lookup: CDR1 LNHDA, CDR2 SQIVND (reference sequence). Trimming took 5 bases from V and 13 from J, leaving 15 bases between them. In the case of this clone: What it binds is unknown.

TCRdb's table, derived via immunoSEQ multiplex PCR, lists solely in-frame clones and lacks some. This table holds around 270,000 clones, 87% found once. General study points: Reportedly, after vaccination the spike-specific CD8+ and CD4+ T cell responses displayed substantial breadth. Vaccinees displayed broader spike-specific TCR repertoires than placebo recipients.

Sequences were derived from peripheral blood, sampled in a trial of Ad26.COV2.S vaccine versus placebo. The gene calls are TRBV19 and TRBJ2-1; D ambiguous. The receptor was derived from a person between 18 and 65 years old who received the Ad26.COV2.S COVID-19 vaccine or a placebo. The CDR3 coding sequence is TGTGCCAGTAGTTCGAACTTCGCCCCACAGTTCTTC. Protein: CASSSNFAPQFF. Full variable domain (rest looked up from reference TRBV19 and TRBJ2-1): DGGITQSPKYLFRKEGQNVTLSCEQNLNHDAMYWYRQDPGQGLRLIYYSQIVNDFQKGDIAEGYSVSREKKESFPLTVTSAQKNPTAFYLCASSSNFAPQFFGPGTRLTVL.